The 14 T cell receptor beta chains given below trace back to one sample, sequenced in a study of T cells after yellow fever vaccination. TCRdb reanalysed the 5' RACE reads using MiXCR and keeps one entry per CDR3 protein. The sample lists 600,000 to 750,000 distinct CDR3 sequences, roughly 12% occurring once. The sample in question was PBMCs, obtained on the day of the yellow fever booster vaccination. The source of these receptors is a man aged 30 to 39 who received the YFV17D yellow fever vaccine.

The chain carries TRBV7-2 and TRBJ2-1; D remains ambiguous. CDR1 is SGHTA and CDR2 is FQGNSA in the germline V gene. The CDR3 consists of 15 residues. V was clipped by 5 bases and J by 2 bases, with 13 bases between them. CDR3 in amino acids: CASSPTAKAYNEQFF. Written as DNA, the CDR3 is TGTGCCAGCAGCCCAACAGCGAAAGCCTACAATGAGCAGTTCTTC.

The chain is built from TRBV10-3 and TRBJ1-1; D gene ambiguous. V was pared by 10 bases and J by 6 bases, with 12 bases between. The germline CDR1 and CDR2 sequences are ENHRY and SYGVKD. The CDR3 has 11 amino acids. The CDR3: CATSAAAEAFF. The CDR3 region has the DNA TGTGCCACCTCCGCCGCGGCTGAAGCTTTCTTT.

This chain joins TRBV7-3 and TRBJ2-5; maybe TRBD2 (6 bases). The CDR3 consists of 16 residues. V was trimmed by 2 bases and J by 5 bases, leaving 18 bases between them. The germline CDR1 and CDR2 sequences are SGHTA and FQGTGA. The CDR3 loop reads CASSLGPGSPRETQYF. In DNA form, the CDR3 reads TGTGCCAGCAGCTTAGGACCCGGGAGCCCCAGGGAGACCCAGTACTTC.

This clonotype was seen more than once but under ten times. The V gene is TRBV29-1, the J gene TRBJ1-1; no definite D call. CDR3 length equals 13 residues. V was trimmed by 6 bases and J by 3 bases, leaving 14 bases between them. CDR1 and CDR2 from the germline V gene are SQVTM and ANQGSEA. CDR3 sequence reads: CSVRTRGDTEAFF. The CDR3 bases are TGCAGCGTAAGGACTCGCGGGGACACTGAAGCTTTCTTT.

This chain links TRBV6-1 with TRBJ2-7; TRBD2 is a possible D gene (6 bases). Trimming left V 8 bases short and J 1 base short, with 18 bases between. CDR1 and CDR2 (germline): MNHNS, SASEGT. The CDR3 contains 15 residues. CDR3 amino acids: CASRGGVYASYEQYF. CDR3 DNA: TGTGCCAGCCGGGGAGGAGTATATGCATCCTACGAGCAGTACTTC.

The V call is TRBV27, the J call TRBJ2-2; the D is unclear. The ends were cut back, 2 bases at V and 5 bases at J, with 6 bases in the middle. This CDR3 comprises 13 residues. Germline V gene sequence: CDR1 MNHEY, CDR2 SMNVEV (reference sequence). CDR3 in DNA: TGTGCCAGCAGTTTACGCCAGACCGGGGAGCTGTTTTTT. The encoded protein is CASSLRQTGELFF.

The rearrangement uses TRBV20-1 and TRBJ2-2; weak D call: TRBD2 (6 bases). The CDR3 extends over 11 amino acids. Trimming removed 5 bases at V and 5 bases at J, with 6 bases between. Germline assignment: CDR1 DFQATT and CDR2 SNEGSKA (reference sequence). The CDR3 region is CSAAGTGELFF. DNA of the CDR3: TGCAGTGCTGCGGGGACCGGGGAGCTGTTTTTT.

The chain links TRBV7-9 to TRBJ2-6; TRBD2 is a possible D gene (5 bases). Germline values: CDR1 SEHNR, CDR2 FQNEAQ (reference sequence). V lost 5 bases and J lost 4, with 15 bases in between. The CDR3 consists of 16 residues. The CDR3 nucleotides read TGTGCCAGCAGCCCAAACCGGGGTGCCGGGGCCAACGTCCTGACTTTC. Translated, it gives CASSPNRGAGANVLTF.

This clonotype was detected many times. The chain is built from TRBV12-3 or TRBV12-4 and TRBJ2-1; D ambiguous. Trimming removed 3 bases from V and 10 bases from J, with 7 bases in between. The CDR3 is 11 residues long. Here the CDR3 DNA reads TGTGCCAGCAGTTTGAGGTCCGAGCAGTTCTTC. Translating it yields CASSLRSEQFF.

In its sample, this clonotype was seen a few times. The CDR3 region has the DNA TGTGCTAGTGGTTTGGTACTAGCTGTGGGCGAGCAGTACTTC. Its translation is CASGLVLAVGEQYF. The chain uses TRBV12-5 and TRBJ2-7; tentative D call: TRBD2 (6 bases). Germline CDR1 reads LGHNT; CDR2 reads FRNRAP. There are 14 residues in the CDR3. Trimming left V 0 bases short and J 6 bases short, with 12 bases between.

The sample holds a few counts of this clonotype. CDR3 sequence: CASSQPLTGNYNEQFF. The DNA for the CDR3 is TGTGCCAGCAGCCAACCTCTGACAGGGAATTACAATGAGCAGTTCTTC. This rearrangement joins TRBV4-2 to TRBJ2-1; 7 bases agree with TRBD1. Trimming took 2 bases from V and 4 from J; bases not matched to a gene: 8. This CDR3 is built from 16 residues. Germline V gene data show CDR1 as LGHNA and CDR2 as YNFKEQ.

The CDR3 reads CASSVAGYNEQFF. CDR3 coding DNA: TGTGCCAGCAGCGTAGCCGGATACAATGAGCAGTTCTTC. This rearrangement joins TRBV9 to TRBJ2-1; no firm D call. V lost 0 bases and J lost 4, with 5 bases in between. This CDR3 contains 13 residues. Germline V lookup: CDR1 SGDLS, CDR2 YYNGEE.

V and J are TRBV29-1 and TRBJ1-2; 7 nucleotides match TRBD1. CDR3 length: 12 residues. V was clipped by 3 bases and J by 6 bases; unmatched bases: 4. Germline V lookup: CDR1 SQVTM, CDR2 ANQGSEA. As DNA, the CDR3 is TGCAGCGTTGAGGGCGACAGGGATGGCTACACCTTC. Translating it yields CSVEGDRDGYTF.

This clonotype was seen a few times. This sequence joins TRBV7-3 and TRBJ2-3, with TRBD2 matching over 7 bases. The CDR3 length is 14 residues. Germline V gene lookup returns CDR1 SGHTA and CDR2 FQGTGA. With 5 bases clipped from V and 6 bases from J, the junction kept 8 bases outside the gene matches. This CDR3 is CASSPPGGGDTQYF. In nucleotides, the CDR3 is TGTGCCAGCAGCCCGCCGGGAGGAGGCGATACGCAGTATTTT.